This T cell receptor beta chain was captured in a study of response to subunit inactivated influenza vaccine. Study-wide results and caveats: The authors suggested that few new T cells are recruited per seasonal influenza vaccination.

This clonotype occurred a few times. The antigen is undetermined. MiXCR was run by TCRdb on the RT-PCR reads, yielding one entry per CDR3 protein. This table holds roughly 630,000 distinct CDR3 sequences, 13% to 15% found once. Sequenced material: PBMCs from blood, taken around two weeks before vaccination. This clonotype was sampled from a man in his fifties who received an inactivated influenza vaccine.

CDR3 sequence (DNA): TGTGCCAGCAGCAGATGGACAGGGAAAGGAGCCTACAATGAGCAGTTCTTC. Protein product: CASSRWTGKGAYNEQFF. The genes are TRBV7-2 and TRBJ2-1; 8 positions match TRBD1. The CDR3 is 17 amino acids. Germline V gene data show CDR1 as SGHTA and CDR2 as FQGNSA. Trimming took 5 bases from V and 2 from J; bases not matched to a gene: 11.